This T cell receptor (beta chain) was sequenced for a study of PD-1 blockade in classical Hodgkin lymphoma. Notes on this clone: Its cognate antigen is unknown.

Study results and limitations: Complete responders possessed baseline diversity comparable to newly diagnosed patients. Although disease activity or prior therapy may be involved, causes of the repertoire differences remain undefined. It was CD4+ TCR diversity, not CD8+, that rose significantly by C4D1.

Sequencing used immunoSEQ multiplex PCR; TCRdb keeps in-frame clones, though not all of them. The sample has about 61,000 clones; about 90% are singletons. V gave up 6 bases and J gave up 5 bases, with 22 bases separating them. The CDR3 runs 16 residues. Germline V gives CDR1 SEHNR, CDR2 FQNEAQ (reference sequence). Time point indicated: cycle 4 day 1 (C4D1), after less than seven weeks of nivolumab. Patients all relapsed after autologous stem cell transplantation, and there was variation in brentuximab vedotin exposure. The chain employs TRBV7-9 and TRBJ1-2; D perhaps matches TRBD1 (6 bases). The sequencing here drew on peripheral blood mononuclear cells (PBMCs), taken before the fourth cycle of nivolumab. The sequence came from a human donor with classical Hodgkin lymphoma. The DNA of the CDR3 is TGTGCCAGCAGGCAGGCGGGGGCAGCTGGACCATATGGCTACACCTTC. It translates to CASRQAGAAGPYGYTF. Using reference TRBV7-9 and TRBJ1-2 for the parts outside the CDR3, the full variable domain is DTGVSQNPRHKITKRGQNVTFRCDPISEHNRLYWYRQTLGQGPEFLTYFQNEAQLEKSRLLSDRFSAERPKGSFSTLEIQRTEQGDSAMYLCASRQAGAAGPYGYTFGSGTRLTVV.